In its sample, the clone carrying this T cell receptor beta chain was seen a few times. This sample is drawn from a study of blood T cell repertoires in COVID-19. Study information: COVID-19 samples collected from the United States, Italy and Spain covered acute and convalescent phases. Sources were T cells, B-cell-depleted T cells, or PBMCs; the material itself was cDNA or gDNA.

In the study's own analysis: Researchers report that nucleated cell counts were estimated from reference gene primer amplification. Repertoires were generated with immunoSEQ multiplex PCR, while TCRdb's copy carries only in-frame clones and drops some. That table is the source of V, J and clone size, and D and trimming were worked out from the DNA. The repertoire holds some 180,000 clones, about 76% seen once, with 5.5% to 7% in the top ten. The source of this sequence is a woman in her thirties or forties with COVID-19, enrolled during active disease. The sequenced sample consisted of peripheral blood.

The CDR3 region is CASSWAITNEKLFF. The DNA for the CDR3 is TGTGCCAGCAGCTGGGCCATAACTAATGAAAAACTGTTTTTT. The chain uses TRBV11-2 and TRBJ1-4; D ambiguous. Trimming shortened V by 4 bases and J by 1 base, and 7 bases separated the two germline ends. The CDR3 consists of 14 residues. The germline gives CDR1 SGHAT, CDR2 FQNNGV.